The clone carrying this T cell receptor beta chain was seen just once. V was trimmed by 1 base and J by 6 bases, leaving 12 bases between them. The CDR3 extends over 15 amino acids. Germline CDR1 is SGHVS and CDR2 is FQNEAQ. The data were obtained in a study of technical replicates of blood from a few donors. Clones were sequenced by immunoSEQ multiplex PCR, and TCRdb holds only the in-frame ones, with some missing. The sample contains about 15,000 clones, more than 80% of which appear only once. This chain joins TRBV7-8 and TRBJ2-2; a possible D gene is TRBD2 (6 bases). The source of this sequence is a human donor in good health. The source material was PBMCs. Here the CDR3 DNA reads TGTGCCAGCAGCTTAGGTACCCGCGGGGCCGGGGAGCTGTTTTTT. The encoded protein is CASSLGTRGAGELFF.